The clone carrying this T cell receptor beta chain was observed a few times. This entry comes from a study of early T cells in non-severe SARS-CoV-2 infection. Study information: Bulk RNA taken from unsorted whole blood was sequenced, leaving chains unpaired.

TCRdb fed the 5' RACE reads into MiXCR, producing one record per CDR3 protein. The table shows tens of thousands of distinct CDR3 sequences, with approximately 12% occurring only once. V lost 4 bases and J lost 4, with 8 bases in between. Germline-derived CDR1 and CDR2 are SEHNR and FQNEAQ (reference sequence). The CDR3 totals 13 residues. The receptor was derived from an adult who was a healthcare worker with PCR-confirmed SARS-CoV-2 infection or an uninfected control (not recorded which). The rearrangement uses TRBV7-9 and TRBJ2-1; D call uncertain. Source material: whole blood. The CDR3 loop reads CASSSAPYNEQFF. CDR3 coding DNA: TGTGCCAGCAGCTCCGCTCCGTACAATGAGCAGTTCTTC.